This T cell receptor beta chain was retrieved from a study of blood T cell repertoires in COVID-19. Looked up from germline, CDR1 is LGHNA and CDR2 is YSLEER. The junction had 6 bases not matched to a gene; V was cut back by 0 bases and J by 7 bases. CDR3 size: 15 residues. Here immunoSEQ multiplex PCR was the method, and the copy in TCRdb shows in-frame clones only, minus some. The sample holds 85,000 to 130,000 clones, roughly four fifths seen once. This clonotype was sampled from a man older than 75 with COVID-19, enrolled during active disease. The rearrangement joins TRBV4-3 to TRBJ2-3, with 8 bases identical to TRBD1. Sequenced material: peripheral blood. CDR3 coding DNA: TGCGCCAGCAGCCAAGATGGCACAGGGGGAAATACGCAGTATTTT. Protein: CASSQDGTGGNTQYF.